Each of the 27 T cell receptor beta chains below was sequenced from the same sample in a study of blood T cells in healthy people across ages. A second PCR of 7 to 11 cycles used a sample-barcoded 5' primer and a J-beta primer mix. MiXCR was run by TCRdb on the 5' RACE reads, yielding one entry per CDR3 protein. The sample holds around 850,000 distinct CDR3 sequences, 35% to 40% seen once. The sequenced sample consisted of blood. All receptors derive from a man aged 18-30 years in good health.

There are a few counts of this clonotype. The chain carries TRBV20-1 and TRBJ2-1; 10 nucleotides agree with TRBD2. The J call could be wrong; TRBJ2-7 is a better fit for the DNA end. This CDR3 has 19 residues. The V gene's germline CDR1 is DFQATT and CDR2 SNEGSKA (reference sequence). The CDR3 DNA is TGCAGTGCTAGCTCCCGGGGCCTAGCGGGGGCCTACTCCTACAATGAGCAGTACTTC. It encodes CSASSRGLAGAYSYNEQYF.

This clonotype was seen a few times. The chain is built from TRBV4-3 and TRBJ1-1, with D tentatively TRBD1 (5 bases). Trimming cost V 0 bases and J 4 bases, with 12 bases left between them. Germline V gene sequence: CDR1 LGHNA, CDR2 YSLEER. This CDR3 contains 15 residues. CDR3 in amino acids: CASSQEGREATEAFF. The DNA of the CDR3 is TGCGCCAGCAGCCAAGAAGGCAGGGAGGCCACTGAAGCTTTCTTT.

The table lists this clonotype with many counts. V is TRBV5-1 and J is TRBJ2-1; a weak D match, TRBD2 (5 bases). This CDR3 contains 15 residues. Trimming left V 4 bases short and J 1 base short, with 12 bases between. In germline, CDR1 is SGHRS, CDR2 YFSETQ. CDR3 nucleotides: TGCGCCAGCAGCACACAAGCGGAGTCCTACAATGAGCAGTTCTTC. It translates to CASSTQAESYNEQFF.

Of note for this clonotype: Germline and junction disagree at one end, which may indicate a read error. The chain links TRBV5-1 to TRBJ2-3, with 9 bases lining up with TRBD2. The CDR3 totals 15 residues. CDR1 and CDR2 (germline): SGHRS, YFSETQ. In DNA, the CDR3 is TGCGCCAACAGCTTGGCGGGGGGGAGCACAGATACGCAGTATTTT. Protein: CANSLAGGSTDTQYF.

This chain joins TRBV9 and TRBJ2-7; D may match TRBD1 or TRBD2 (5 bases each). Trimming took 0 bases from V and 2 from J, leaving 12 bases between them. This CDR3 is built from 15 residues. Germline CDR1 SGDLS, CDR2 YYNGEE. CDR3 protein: CASSVEAGATYEQYF. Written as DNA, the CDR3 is TGTGCCAGCAGCGTAGAAGCCGGGGCCACCTACGAGCAGTACTTC. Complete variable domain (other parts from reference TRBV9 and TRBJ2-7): DSGVTQTPKHLITATGQRVTLRCSPRSGDLSVYWYQQSLDQGLQFLIQYYNGEERAKGNILERFSAQQFPDLHSELNLSSLELGDSALYFCASSVEAGATYEQYFGPGTRLTVT.

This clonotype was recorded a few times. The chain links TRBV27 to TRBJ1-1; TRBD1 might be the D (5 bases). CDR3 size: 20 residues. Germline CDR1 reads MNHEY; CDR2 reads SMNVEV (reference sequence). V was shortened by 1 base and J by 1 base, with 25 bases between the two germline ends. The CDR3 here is CASSLWGGVPKSRRNTEAFF. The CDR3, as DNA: TGTGCCAGCAGTTTATGGGGAGGGGTGCCTAAGTCTCGTCGGAACACTGAAGCTTTCTTT.

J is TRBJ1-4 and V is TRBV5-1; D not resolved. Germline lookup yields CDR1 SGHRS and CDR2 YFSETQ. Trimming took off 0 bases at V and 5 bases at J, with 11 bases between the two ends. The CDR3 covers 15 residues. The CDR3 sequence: CASSLGSGKNEKLFF. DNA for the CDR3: TGCGCCAGCAGCTTGGGTTCGGGGAAGAATGAAAAACTGTTTTTT.

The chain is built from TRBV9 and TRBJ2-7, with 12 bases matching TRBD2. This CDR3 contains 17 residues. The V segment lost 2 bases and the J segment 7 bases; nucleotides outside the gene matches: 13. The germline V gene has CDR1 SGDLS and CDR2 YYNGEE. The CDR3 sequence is CASSVRASGGVNSEQYF. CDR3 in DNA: TGTGCCAGCAGCGTCCGTGCTAGCGGGGGGGTAAACAGTGAGCAGTACTTC.

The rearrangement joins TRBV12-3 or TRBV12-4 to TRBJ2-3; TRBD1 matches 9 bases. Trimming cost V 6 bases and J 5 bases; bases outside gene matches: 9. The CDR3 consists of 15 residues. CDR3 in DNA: TGTGCCAGCAGCCAACAGGGGGCGCCCCTAGATACGCAGTATTTT. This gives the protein CASSQQGAPLDTQYF.

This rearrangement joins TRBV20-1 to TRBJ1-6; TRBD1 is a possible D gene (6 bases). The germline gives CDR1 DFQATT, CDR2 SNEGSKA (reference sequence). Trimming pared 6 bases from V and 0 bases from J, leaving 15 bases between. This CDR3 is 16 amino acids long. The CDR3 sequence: CSARSGQSSYNSPLHF. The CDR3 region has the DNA TGCAGTGCGAGGTCGGGACAAAGCTCCTATAATTCACCCCTCCACTTT.

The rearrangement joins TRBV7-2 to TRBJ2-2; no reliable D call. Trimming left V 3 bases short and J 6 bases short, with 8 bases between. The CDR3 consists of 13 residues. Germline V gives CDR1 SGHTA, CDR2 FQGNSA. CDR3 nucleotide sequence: TGTGCCAGCAGCTTTGGACGCCCCGGGGAGCTGTTTTTT. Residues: CASSFGRPGELFF.

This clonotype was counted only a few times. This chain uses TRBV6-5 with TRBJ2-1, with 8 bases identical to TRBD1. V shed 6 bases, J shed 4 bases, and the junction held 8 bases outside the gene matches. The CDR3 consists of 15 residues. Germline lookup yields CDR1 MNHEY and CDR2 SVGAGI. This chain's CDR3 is CASRSRQGRYNEQFF. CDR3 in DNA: TGTGCCAGCAGATCGAGACAGGGGAGGTACAATGAGCAGTTCTTC.

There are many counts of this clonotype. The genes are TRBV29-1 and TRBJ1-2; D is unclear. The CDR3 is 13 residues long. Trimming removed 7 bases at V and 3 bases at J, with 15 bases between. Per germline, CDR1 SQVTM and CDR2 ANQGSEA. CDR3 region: CSASTATYYGYTF. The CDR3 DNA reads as TGCAGCGCCTCAACAGCGACCTACTATGGCTACACCTTC. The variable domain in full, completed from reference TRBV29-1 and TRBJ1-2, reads SAVISQKPSRDICQRGTSLTIQCQVDSQVTMMFWYRQQPGQSLTLIATANQGSEATYESGFVIDKFPISRPNLTFSTLTVSNMSPEDSSIYLCSASTATYYGYTFGSGTRLTVV.

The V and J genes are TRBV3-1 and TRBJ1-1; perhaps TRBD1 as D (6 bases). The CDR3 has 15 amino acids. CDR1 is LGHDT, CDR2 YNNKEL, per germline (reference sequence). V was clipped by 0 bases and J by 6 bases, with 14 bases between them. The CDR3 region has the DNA TGTGCCAGCAGCCAAGATTGGAGAGGGGGGGCTGAAGCTTTCTTT. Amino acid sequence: CASSQDWRGGAEAFF.

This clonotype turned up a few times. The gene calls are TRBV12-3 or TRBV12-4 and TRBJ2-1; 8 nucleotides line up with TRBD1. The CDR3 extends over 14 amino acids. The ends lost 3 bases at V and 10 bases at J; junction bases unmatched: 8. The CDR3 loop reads CASSLMGTGQEQFF. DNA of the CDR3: TGTGCCAGCAGTTTGATGGGGACAGGCCAGGAGCAGTTCTTC.

In nucleotides, the CDR3 is TGTGCCAGCAGCTCCCTATCTAGCGGGGGGGCGAATGAGCAGTACTTC. Encoded protein: CASSSLSSGGANEQYF. The chain has TRBV7-6 and TRBJ2-5; 12 bases fit TRBD2. Germline V gene sequence: CDR1 SGHVS, CDR2 FNYEAQ. CDR3 length equals 16 residues. V was clipped by 4 bases and J by 11 bases; unmatched bases: 14.

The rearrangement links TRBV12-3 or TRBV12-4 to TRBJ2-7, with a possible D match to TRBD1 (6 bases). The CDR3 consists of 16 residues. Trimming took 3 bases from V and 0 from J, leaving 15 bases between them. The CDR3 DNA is TGTGCCAGCAGTTTTGAATGGGGGCCCAGCTCCTACGAGCAGTACTTC. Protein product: CASSFEWGPSSYEQYF.

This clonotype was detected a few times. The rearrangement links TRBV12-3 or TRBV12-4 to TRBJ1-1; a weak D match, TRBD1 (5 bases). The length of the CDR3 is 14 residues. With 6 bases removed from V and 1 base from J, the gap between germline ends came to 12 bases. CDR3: CASRRRQSNTEAFF. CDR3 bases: TGTGCCAGCAGGAGGAGACAGTCGAACACTGAAGCTTTCTTT.

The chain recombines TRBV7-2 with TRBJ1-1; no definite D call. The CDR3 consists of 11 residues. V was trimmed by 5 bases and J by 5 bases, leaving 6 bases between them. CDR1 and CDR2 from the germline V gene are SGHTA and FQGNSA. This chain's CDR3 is CASSGVTEAFF. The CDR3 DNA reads TGTGCCAGCAGCGGGGTGACTGAAGCTTTCTTT.

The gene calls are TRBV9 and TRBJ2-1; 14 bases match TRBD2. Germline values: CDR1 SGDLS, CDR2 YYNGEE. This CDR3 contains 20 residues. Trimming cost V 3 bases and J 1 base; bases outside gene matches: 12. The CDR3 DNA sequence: TGTGCCAGCAGCGCCTCCTTGACTAGCGGGGGGGTAGGATCCTACAATGAGCAGTTCTTC. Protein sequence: CASSASLTSGGVGSYNEQFF.

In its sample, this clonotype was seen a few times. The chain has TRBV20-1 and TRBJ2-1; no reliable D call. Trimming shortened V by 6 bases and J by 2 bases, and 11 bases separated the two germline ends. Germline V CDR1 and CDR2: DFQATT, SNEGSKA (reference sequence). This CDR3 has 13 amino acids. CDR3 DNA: TGCAGTGCAAGGACCGCAACCTACAATGAGCAGTTCTTC. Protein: CSARTATYNEQFF.

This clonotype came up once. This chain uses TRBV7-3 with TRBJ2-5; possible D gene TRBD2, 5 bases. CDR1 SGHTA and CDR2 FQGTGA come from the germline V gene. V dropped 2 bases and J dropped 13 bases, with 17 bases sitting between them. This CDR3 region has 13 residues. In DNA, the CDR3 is TGTGCCAGCAGCTTACCTAGCAGAAATGAGCGGTACTTC. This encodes CASSLPSRNERYF. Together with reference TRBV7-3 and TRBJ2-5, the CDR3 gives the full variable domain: GAGVSQTPSNKVTEKGKYVELRCDPISGHTALYWYRQSLGQGPEFLIYFQGTGAADDSGLPNDRFFAVRPEGSVSTLKIQRTERGDSAVYLCASSLPSRNERYFGPGTRLLVL.

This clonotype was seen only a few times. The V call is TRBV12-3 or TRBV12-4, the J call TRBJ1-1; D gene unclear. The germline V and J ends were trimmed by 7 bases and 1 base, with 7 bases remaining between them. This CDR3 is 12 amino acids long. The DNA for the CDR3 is TGTGCCAGCACTCCAGAGAACACTGAAGCTTTCTTT. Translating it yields CASTPENTEAFF.

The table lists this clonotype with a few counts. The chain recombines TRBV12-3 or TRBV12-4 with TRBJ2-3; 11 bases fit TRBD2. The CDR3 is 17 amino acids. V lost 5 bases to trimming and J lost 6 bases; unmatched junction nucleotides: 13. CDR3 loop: CASSPRTSGSRMDTQYF. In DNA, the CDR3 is TGTGCCAGCAGTCCAAGGACTAGCGGGTCACGAATGGATACGCAGTATTTT.

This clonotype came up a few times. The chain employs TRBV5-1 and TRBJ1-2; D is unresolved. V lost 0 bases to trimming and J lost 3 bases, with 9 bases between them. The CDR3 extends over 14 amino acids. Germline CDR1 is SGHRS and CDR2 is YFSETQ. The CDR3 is CASSLATTDYGYTF. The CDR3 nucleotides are TGCGCCAGCAGCTTGGCCACGACGGACTATGGCTACACCTTC.

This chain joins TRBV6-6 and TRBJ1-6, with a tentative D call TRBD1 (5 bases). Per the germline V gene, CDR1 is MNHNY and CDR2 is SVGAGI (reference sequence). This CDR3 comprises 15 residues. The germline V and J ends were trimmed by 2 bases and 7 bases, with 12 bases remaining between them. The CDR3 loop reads CASSYGTPVNSPLHF. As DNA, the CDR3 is TGTGCCAGCAGTTACGGGACCCCGGTCAATTCACCCCTCCACTTT.

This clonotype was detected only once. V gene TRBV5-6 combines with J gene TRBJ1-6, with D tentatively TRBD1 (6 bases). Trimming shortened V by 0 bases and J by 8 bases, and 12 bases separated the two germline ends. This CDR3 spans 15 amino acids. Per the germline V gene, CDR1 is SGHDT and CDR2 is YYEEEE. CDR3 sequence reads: CASSLASRGDSPLHF. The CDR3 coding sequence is TGTGCCAGCAGCTTGGCCTCCAGGGGTGATTCACCCCTCCACTTT.